This T cell receptor (beta chain) came from a study of regulatory T cells in long-lasting Graves disease. Study-wide background: Graves' patients (newly diagnosed) had been on antithyroid drugs under 3 months.

Sample time point: newly diagnosed GD, antithyroid drugs for less than 3 months. There was RNA extracted from PBMCs, and the TCR library was made from it. Graves' disease diagnosis relied on American Thyroid Association guidelines. Relying on iRepertoire HTBI primers and Arm-PCR of CDR3 regions, the team built TCR beta libraries. TCRdb re-analysed the multiplex PCR reads in MiXCR, keeping a single row per CDR3 protein. In the table there are around 450,000 distinct CDR3 sequences, over 14% of which are singletons. Points from the study as a whole: Persistent disease preferred TRBV28, TRBJ1-2 and TRBJ2-5; new disease, TRBV20-1 and TRBJ2-1.

Concerning this clonotype: Its target is unknown. Sequence at one end of the junction differs from germline and may be a read error.

CDR1 and CDR2 from the germline V gene are DFQATT and SNEGSKA (reference sequence). This CDR3 comprises 13 residues. This same sample was also part of a study on T cells in Graves' hyperthyroidism and ophthalmopathy. That source adds: Uncontrolled infection, other autoimmune disease, pregnancy or lactation disqualified patients from enrolment.

The chain uses TRBV20-1 and TRBJ2-1, with D maybe TRBD2 (5 bases). This TCR came from a woman in her 40s with Graves disease. The sample was peripheral blood mononuclear cells (PBMCs), taken at new diagnosis, from a patient treated with antithyroid drugs. CDR3 in DNA: TGCAGTGCCAGAGGGATAGCTATTTATGAGCAGTTCTTC. Its translation is CSARGIAIYEQFF.